The T cell receptor (beta chain) under discussion was sequenced for a study of CD8+ T cells in alopecia areata. Across the study: Twice a day, 5 to 10 mg of oral tofacitinib was administered to treated patients. Tofacitinib ran for 6 to 18 months before 6 months off drug.

Germline V CDR1 and CDR2: SGHVS, FQNEAQ. V lost 2 bases and J 5 bases, leaving 10 bases between the germline ends. CDR3 length equals 13 residues. RNA was isolated and reverse transcribed to cDNA, the sequencing template. Using immunoSEQ multiplex PCR, the repertoire was profiled, and TCRdb retains in-frame clones only, with some absent. The profile shows about 90,000 clones, 44% of them singletons. Regarding treatment: oral pan-JAK inhibitor, 5-10 mg twice daily. The sample in question was CD8+ T cells sorted from blood, obtained at week 24, from a patient treated with tofacitinib. The clonotype comes from a human donor with alopecia areata. The rearrangement uses TRBV7-8 and TRBJ2-7; the D is unclear. CDR3 in DNA: TGTGCCAGCAGCTTACAGGCTAGGGACGAGCAGTACTTC. It is translated as CASSLQARDEQYF.